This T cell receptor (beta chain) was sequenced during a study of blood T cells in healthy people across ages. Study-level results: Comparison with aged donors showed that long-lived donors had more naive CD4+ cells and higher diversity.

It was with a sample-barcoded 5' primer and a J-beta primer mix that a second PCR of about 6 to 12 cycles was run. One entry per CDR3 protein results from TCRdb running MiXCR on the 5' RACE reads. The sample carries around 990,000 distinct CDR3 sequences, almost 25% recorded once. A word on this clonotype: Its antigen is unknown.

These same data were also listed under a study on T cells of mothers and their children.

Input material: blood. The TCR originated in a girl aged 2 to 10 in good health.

The CDR3 region is CSVEPTGEDEKLFF. The CDR3 bases are TGCAGCGTTGAGCCCACAGGGGAAGATGAAAAACTGTTTTTT. The chain recombines TRBV29-1 with TRBJ1-4; TRBD1 matches 7 bases. This CDR3 is built from 14 residues. V gave up 3 bases and J gave up 6 bases; unmatched junction bases: 7. Germline V gene lookup returns CDR1 SQVTM and CDR2 ANQGSEA.